This TCR beta chain is from a study of T cell responses to AZD1222 COVID-19 vaccine. At the level of the study: Pooling was applied to second doses at about 4 or about 12 weeks.

In the case of this clone: What it binds is not known. The same CDR3 can be traced to other DNA sequences in this sample.

Generated by immunoSEQ multiplex PCR, the TCRdb table keeps only in-frame clones and is missing some. The table lists 140,000 to 150,000 clones, about 93% of them singletons. Study observations and caveats: The donor cohort was predominantly white British with a female majority, and clonal diversity may have been underestimated. Of the AZD1222 recipients, only five to seven were seropositive at baseline.

Trimming pared 5 bases from V and 6 bases from J, leaving 1 base between. Looked up from germline, CDR1 is SEHNR and CDR2 is FQNEAQ (reference sequence). This CDR3 spans 10 amino acids. This receptor was taken from an adult in good health. The input for sequencing was peripheral blood, taken on day 0 of AZD1222 vaccination. J is TRBJ2-2 and V is TRBV7-9, with D unclear. The CDR3 loop is CASSAGELFF. In DNA form, the CDR3 reads TGTGCCAGCAGCGCCGGGGAGCTGTTTTTT.